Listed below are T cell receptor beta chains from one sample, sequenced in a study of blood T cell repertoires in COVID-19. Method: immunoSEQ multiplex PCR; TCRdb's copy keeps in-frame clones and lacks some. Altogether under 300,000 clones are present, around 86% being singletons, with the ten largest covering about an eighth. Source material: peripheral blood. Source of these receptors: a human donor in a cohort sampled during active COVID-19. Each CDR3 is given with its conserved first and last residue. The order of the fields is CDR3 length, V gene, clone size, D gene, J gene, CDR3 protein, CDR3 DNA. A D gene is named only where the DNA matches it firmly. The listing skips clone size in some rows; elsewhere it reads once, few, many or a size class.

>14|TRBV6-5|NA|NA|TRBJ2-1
CASSYDSSYNEQFF
TGTGCCAGCAGTTACGACAGCTCCTACAATGAGCAGTTCTTC
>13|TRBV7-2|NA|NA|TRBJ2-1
CASSMTRVHEQFF
TGTGCCAGCAGCATGACTAGGGTCCATGAGCAGTTCTTC
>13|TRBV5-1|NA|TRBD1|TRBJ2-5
CASSSDRGETQYF
TGCGCCAGCAGCTCTGACAGGGGCGAGACCCAGTACTTC
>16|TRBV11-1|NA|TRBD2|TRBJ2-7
CASSLVTSGDPYEQYF
TGTGCCAGCAGCTTAGTGACTAGCGGGGACCCCTACGAGCAGTACTTC
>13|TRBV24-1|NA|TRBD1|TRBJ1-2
CATSVGQGYGYTF
TGTGCCACCAGCGTTGGACAGGGCTATGGCTACACCTTC
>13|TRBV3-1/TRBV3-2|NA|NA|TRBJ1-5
CASSQERAQPQHF
TGTGCCAGCAGCCAAGAGAGGGCTCAGCCCCAGCATTTT
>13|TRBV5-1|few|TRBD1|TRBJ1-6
CASSLEGQSPLHF
TGCGCCAGCAGCTTGGAGGGACAGTCACCCCTCCACTTT
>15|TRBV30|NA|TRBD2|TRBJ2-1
CAWSVAGGRLNEQFF
TGTGCCTGGAGTGTAGCGGGAGGGCGTTTGAATGAGCAGTTCTTC
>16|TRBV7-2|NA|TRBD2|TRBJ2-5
CASSPRRGLASETQYF
TGTGCCAGCAGCCCCCGCCGGGGACTAGCCTCGGAGACCCAGTACTTC
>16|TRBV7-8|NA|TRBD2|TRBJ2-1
CASSPPRAGVGNEQFF
TGTGCCAGCAGCCCCCCCCGGGCGGGAGTGGGGAATGAGCAGTTCTTC
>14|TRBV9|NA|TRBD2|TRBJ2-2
CASSVASGSGELFF
TGTGCCAGCAGCGTAGCGAGCGGGAGCGGGGAGCTGTTTTTT
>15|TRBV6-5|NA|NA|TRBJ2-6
CASNSPGSGANVLTF
TGTGCCAGCAACTCTCCGGGGAGTGGGGCCAACGTCCTGACTTTC
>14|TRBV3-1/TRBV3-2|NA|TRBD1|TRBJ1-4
CASSSQGNNEKLFF
TGTGCCAGCAGTTCACAGGGGAATAATGAAAAACTGTTTTTT
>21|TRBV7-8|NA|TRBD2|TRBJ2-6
CASSPTRILAGVASGANVLTF
TGTGCCAGCAGCCCGACACGTATCCTAGCGGGAGTGGCGTCTGGGGCCAACGTCCTGACTTTC
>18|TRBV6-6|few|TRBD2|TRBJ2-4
CASSPRGSGSLPKNIQYF
TGTGCCAGCAGTCCCCGCGGTAGCGGGAGTCTTCCCAAAAACATTCAGTACTTC
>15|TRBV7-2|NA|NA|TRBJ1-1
CASSLDPGFGTEAFF
TGTGCCAGCAGCTTAGATCCAGGGTTTGGCACTGAAGCTTTCTTT
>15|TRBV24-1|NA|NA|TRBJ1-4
CATSAGYSTNEKLFF
TGTGCCACCAGTGCAGGATATTCAACTAATGAAAAACTGTTTTTT
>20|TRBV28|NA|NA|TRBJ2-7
CASSLGYRQTLTDRGYEQYF
TGTGCCAGCAGTTTAGGGTACCGACAGACCTTAACAGATAGGGGGTACGAGCAGTACTTC
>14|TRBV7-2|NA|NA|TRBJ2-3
CASSEGHHTDTQYF
TGTGCCAGCAGCGAGGGACATCACACAGATACGCAGTATTTT
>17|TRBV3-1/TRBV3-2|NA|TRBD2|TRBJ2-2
CASSQGTSARNTGELFF
TGTGCCAGCAGCCAAGGGACTAGCGCAAGGAACACCGGGGAGCTGTTTTTT
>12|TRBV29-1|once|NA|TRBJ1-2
CSVVSRGHGYTF
TGCAGCGTTGTGTCCAGGGGCCATGGCTACACCTTC
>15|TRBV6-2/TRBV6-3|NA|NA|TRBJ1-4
CASSPGEGRIVKLFF
TGTGCCAGCAGCCCCGGCGAGGGGAGGATCGTAAAACTGTTTTTT
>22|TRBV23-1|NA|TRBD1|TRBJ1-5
CASSQSGARDRGSLCSNQPQHF
TGCGCCAGCAGTCAATCCGGGGCCCGGGACAGGGGCTCACTGTGTAGCAATCAGCCCCAGCATTTT
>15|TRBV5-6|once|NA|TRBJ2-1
CASSLRVSSYNEQFF
TGTGCCAGCAGCTTGCGCGTTAGCTCCTACAATGAGCAGTTCTTC
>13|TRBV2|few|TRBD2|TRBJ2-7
CASSLGLAGAEGF
TGTGCCAGCAGTCTGGGACTAGCGGGAGCCGAGGGATTC
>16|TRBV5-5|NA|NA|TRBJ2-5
CASSLADMAGGETQYF
TGTGCCAGCAGCTTGGCGGACATGGCTGGAGGGGAGACCCAGTACTTC
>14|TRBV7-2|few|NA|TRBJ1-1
CASSLFTDQDKAFF
TGTGCCAGCAGCTTATTTACAGATCAGGATAAAGCTTTCTTT
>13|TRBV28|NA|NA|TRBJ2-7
CASSLTETYEQYF
TGTGCCAGCAGTTTGACAGAAACCTACGAGCAGTACTTC
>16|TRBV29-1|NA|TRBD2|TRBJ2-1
CSVEGSSGSSYNEQFF
TGCAGCGTTGAGGGCTCTAGCGGGAGCTCCTACAATGAGCAGTTCTTC
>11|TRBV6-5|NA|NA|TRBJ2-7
CASISGYEQYF
TGTGCCAGCATTAGCGGCTACGAGCAGTACTTC
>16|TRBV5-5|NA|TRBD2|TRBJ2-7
CASSLAGLAGAYEQYF
TGTGCCAGCAGCTTGGCGGGACTAGCGGGAGCCTACGAGCAGTACTTC
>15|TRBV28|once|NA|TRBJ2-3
CASSPTATYTDTQYF
TGTGCCAGCAGCCCGACAGCCACTTACACAGATACGCAGTATTTT
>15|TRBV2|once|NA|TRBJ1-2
CASSRQGFPTYGYTF
TGTGCCAGCAGTCGCCAGGGTTTTCCAACTTATGGCTACACCTTC
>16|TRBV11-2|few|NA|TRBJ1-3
CASSLDRLSSGNTIYF
TGTGCCAGCAGCTTAGACAGGCTATCCTCTGGAAACACCATATATTTT
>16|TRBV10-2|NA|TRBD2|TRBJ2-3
CASSATSGAITDTQYF
TGCGCCAGCAGTGCGACTAGCGGGGCAATCACAGATACGCAGTATTTT
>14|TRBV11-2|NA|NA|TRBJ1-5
CASSSTGGLQPQHF
TGTGCCAGCAGCTCCACGGGGGGGCTCCAGCCCCAGCATTTT
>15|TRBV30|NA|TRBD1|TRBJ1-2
CAWNSPGQGVYGYTF
TGTGCCTGGAACAGTCCGGGACAGGGGGTCTATGGCTACACCTTC
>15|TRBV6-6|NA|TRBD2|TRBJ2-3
CASSSFGGRSLTQYF
TGTGCCAGCAGTTCGTTTGGCGGGAGATCCCTCACGCAGTATTTT
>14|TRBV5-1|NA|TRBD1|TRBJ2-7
CASSLGDRGSEQYF
TGCGCCAGCAGCTTGGGGGACAGGGGAAGCGAGCAGTACTTC
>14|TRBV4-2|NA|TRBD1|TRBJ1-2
CASSQPGQGYGYTF
TGTGCCAGCAGCCAACCGGGACAGGGATATGGCTACACCTTC
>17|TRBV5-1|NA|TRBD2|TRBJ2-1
CASSLKTSELSYNEQFF
TGCGCCAGCAGCTTGAAAACTAGCGAGCTTTCCTACAATGAGCAGTTCTTC
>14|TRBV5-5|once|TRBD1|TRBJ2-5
CASSSAGQGETQYF
TGTGCCAGCAGCTCAGCAGGACAGGGAGAGACCCAGTACTTC
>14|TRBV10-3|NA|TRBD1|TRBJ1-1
CAIKLTGDNTEAFF
TGTGCCATCAAGCTGACAGGGGATAACACTGAAGCTTTCTTT
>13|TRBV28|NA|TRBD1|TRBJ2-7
CASSIRTGREQYF
TGTGCCAGCAGTATAAGGACAGGTCGTGAGCAGTACTTC
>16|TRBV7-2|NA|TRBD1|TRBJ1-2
CAKQNMGQGTNYGYTF
TGTGCCAAACAAAACATGGGACAGGGGACCAACTATGGCTACACCTTC
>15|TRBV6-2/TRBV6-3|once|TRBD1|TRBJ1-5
CASIPLAGGIRPQHF
TGTGCCAGCATCCCATTGGCAGGGGGGATAAGGCCCCAGCATTTT
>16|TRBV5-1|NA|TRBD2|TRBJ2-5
CASSFTSGNVKETQYF
TGCGCCAGCAGCTTTACTAGCGGAAACGTGAAGGAGACCCAGTACTTC
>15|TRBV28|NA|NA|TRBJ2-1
CASRVRGIPSNEQFF
TGTGCCAGCAGGGTTAGGGGTATTCCGTCCAATGAGCAGTTCTTC
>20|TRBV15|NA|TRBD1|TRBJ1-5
CATSTTHRDRGQYDSQPQHF
TGTGCCACCAGCACCACACACCGGGACAGGGGGCAATATGACAGTCAGCCCCAGCATTTT
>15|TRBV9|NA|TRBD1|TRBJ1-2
CASSVVTGGTYGYTF
TGTGCCAGCAGCGTAGTAACAGGGGGCACTTATGGCTACACCTTC
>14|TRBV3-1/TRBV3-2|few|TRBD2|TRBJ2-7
CASSQIAGAYEQYF
TGTGCCAGCAGCCAGATAGCGGGAGCCTACGAGCAGTACTTC
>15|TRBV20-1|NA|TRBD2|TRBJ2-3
CSASSGYVSLDTQYF
TGCAGTGCTAGTAGCGGGTACGTCTCACTGGATACGCAGTATTTT
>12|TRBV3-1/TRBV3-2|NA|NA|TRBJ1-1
CASRQVGTEAFF
TGTGCCAGCAGGCAGGTCGGCACTGAAGCTTTCTTT